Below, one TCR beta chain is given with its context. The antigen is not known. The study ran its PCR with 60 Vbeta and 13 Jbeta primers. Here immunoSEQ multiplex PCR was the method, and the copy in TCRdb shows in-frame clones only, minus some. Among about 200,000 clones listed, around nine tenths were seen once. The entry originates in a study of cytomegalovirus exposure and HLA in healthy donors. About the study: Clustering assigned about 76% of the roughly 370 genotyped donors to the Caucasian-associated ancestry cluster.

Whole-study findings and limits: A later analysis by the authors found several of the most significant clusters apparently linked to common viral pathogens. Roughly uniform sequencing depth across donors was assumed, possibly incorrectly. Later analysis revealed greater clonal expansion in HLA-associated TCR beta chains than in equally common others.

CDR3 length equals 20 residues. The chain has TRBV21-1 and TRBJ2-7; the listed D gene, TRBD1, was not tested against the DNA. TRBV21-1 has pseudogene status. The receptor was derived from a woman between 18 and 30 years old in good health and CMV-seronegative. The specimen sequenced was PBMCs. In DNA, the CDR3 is TGTGCCAGCAGCAAAGGTCGGCCGGGACACCGGCGGCGAAGCTCCTACGAGCAGTACTTC. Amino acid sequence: CASSKGRPGHRRRSSYEQYF.